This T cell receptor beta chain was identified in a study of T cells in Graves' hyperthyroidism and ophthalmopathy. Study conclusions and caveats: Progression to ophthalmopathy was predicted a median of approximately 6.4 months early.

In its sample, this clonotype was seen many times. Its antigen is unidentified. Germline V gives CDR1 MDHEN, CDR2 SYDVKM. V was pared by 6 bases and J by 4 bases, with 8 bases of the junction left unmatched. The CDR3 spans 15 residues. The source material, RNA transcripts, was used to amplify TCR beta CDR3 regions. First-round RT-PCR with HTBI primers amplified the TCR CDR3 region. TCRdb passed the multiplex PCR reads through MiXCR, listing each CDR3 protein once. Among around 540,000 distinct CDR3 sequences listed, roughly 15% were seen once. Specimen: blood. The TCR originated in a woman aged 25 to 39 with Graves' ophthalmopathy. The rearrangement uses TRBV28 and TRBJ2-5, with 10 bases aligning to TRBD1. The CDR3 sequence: CASSLDRGMRETQYF. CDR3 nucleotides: TGTGCCAGCAGCCTGGACAGGGGGATGCGAGAGACCCAGTACTTC. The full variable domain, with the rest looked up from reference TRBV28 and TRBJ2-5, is DVKVTQSSRYLVKRTGEKVFLECVQDMDHENMFWYRQDPGLGLRLIYFSYDVKMKEKGDIPEGYSVSREKKERFSLILESASTNQTSMYLCASSLDRGMRETQYFGPGTRLLVL.